These 25 T cell receptor beta chains came from one sample sequenced in a study of metastatic and nonmetastatic thyroid tumors. Using MiXCR, TCRdb re-called clones from the PCR reads. The sample lists roughly 25,000 clones, under 30% occurring once. Every patient underwent thyroid surgery untreated. The specimen sequenced was tumor tissue. The receptors were sampled from a male donor with papillary thyroid cancer or a benign thyroid nodule (not recorded which). Some clones in this sample may be carry-over from other donors' samples.

J is TRBJ1-6 and V is TRBV6-4, with 9 bases matching TRBD1. CDR1 MRHNA and CDR2 SNTAGT come from the germline V gene. The CDR3 totals 13 residues. CDR3 sequence reads: CAISRDRESPLHF. The CDR3, as DNA: TGTGCAATCAGCCGGGACAGGGAGTCACCCCTCCACTTT.

The sample holds a few counts of this clone. The chain uses TRBV5-6 and TRBJ2-5; 7 nucleotides match TRBD2. This CDR3 region has 17 residues. V gave up 4 bases and J gave up 5 bases; unmatched junction bases: 17. CDR1 and CDR2 (germline): SGHDT, YYEEEE. The CDR3 DNA reads TGTGCCAGCAGCCGGCCGGCTAGCGGACGAGGTTGGGAGACCCAGTACTTC. Translation gives CASSRPASGRGWETQYF.

This clone was counted many times. J is TRBJ2-7 and V is TRBV5-5; 7 bases map to TRBD1. The CDR3 is 14 residues long. V lost 6 bases, J lost 2 bases, and 8 bases stayed unmatched. CDR1 and CDR2 (germline): SGHKS, YYEKEE (reference sequence). CDR3 sequence (DNA): TGTGCCAGCAAATTCGGACAGGACCCCTACGAGCAGTACTTC. This gives the protein CASKFGQDPYEQYF.

The gene calls are TRBV24-1 and TRBJ2-1, with D unclear. This CDR3 spans 12 amino acids. Germline V CDR1 and CDR2: KGHDR, SFDVKD. Deletions cut 3 bases from V and 8 bases from J, with 7 bases between. The DNA of the CDR3 is TGTGCCACCAGTGATCGATCCGATGAGCAGTTCTTC. This translates into CATSDRSDEQFF.

Only a few counts were recorded for this clone. One junction end disagrees with the germline gene, perhaps due to a read error. The rearrangement links TRBV6-5 to TRBJ2-5, with D unclear. The J call may be mistaken, given a closer DNA end match to TRBJ2-1. This CDR3 is built from 14 residues. Germline V gene sequence: CDR1 MNHEY, CDR2 SVGAGI. The chain's CDR3 is CAISYPAVQETQFF. The CDR3 region has the DNA TGTGCCATCAGTTATCCGGCAGTCCAAGAGACCCAGTTCTTC.

This clone was counted a few times. The V gene is TRBV6-1, the J gene TRBJ1-6, with 7 bases aligning to TRBD1. The CDR3 length is 15 residues. After removal of 4 bases from V and 7 bases from J, the junction contained 7 bases not matched to a gene. CDR1 and CDR2 from the germline V gene are MNHNS and SASEGT. Here the CDR3 reads CASSVSSGGNSPLHF. CDR3 DNA: TGTGCCAGCAGTGTTTCGTCAGGGGGAAATTCACCCCTCCACTTT.

This clone was found a few times. The V call is TRBV27, the J call TRBJ1-2; 10 nucleotides match TRBD1. The V and J ends lost 8 bases and 2 bases, in that order; junction bases with no gene match: 11. CDR1 MNHEY and CDR2 SMNVEV come from the germline V gene (reference sequence). The CDR3 sequence is 16 residues long. CDR3 in DNA: TGTGCCAGCGGGCAAGGGACAGGGGCAGTGAACTATGGCTACACCTTC. Its protein product is CASGQGTGAVNYGYTF.

Notes on this clone: With a much larger clone just one base away, this may be a read error. V is TRBV27 and J is TRBJ2-1, with D perhaps TRBD1 or TRBD2 (5 bases each). CDR1 is MNHEY, CDR2 SMNVEV, per germline (reference sequence). Trimming stripped 2 bases from V and 12 bases from J, with 29 bases between. CDR3 length equals 18 residues. Written as DNA, the CDR3 is TGTGCCAGCAGTTTAGGGGGAGATCAGCCGGGACCCCAAGTTGGGCAGTTCTTC. Residues: CASSLGGDQPGPQVGQFF.

This clone was seen more than once but under ten times. The chain joins TRBV6-2 or TRBV6-3 to TRBJ1-2; D remains unclear. The CDR3 contains 15 residues. Trimming pared 7 bases from V and 3 bases from J, leaving 18 bases between. Germline V lookup: CDR1 MNHEY, CDR2 SVGEGT. The CDR3 sequence is CASTFLGRRDYGYTF. CDR3 DNA: TGTGCCAGCACCTTTCTAGGACGGAGAGACTATGGCTACACCTTC.

This clone was counted ten times or more. The CDR3 here is CSAGKTTYNEQFF. The CDR3, as DNA: TGCAGTGCTGGAAAAACAACCTACAATGAGCAGTTCTTC. The V call is TRBV20-1, the J call TRBJ2-1; D not resolved. Germline assignment: CDR1 DFQATT and CDR2 SNEGSKA (reference sequence). The CDR3 runs 13 residues. Trimming took off 5 bases at V and 2 bases at J, with 10 bases between the two ends.

Ten or more counts support this clone. The chain joins TRBV5-6 to TRBJ2-2; maybe TRBD1 (5 bases). Trimming took 0 bases from V and 7 from J, leaving 16 bases between them. The germline CDR1 and CDR2 sequences are SGHDT and YYEEEE. The CDR3 totals 16 residues. The CDR3 DNA is TGTGCCAGCAGCTTGGGAGAAAGGGGAACGGGCGGGGAGCTGTTTTTT. Translated: CASSLGERGTGGELFF.

The chain carries TRBV9 and TRBJ1-2; perhaps TRBD1 as D (5 bases). Deletions cut 0 bases from V and 7 bases from J, with 13 bases between. CDR3 length equals 14 residues. The V gene's germline CDR1 is SGDLS and CDR2 YYNGEE. DNA of the CDR3: TGTGCCAGCAGCGTAGCGGCGCAGGGATCTGGCTACACCTTC. Translation: CASSVAAQGSGYTF.

In the case of this clone: Sequence at one end of the junction differs from germline and may be a read error. V gene TRBV19 combines with J gene TRBJ1-5; D unresolved. Per germline, CDR1 LNHDA and CDR2 SQIVND (reference sequence). The CDR3 has 12 residues. The CDR3 reads CATSVFPQPQHF. CDR3 bases: TGTGCCACTAGTGTGTTCCCTCAGCCCCAGCATTTT.

This clone has more than one count but fewer than ten. It may be a read error: a sequence one base away is much more abundant. The genes are TRBV19 and TRBJ2-1, with D possibly being TRBD2 (6 bases). CDR3 length: 13 amino acids. Trimming took off 6 bases at V and 7 bases at J, with 13 bases between the two ends. Germline loops: CDR1 LNHDA, CDR2 SQIVND (reference sequence). The CDR3 spells CASSRECQNEQFF. DNA of the CDR3: TGTGCCAGTAGCCGGGAGTGCCAGAATGAGCAGTTCTTC.

A remark on this clone: The junction departs from germline at one end; a sequencing error may be responsible. The chain recombines TRBV3-1 with TRBJ2-2, with D perhaps TRBD2 (6 bases). CDR1 is LGHDT, CDR2 YNNKEL, per germline (reference sequence). The CDR3 length is 18 residues. CDR3 amino acids: CPSSPPLGDFENTGELFF. The CDR3 DNA sequence: TGTCCCAGCAGCCCCCCTCTCGGGGACTTCGAAAACACCGGGGAGCTGTTTTTT. Together with reference TRBV3-1 and TRBJ2-2, the CDR3 gives the full variable domain: DTAVSQTPKYLVTQMGNDKSIKCEQNLGHDTMYWYKQDSKKFLKIMFSYNNKELIINETVPNRFSPKSPDKAHLNLHINSLELGDSAVYFCPSSPPLGDFENTGELFFGEGSRLTVL.

This clone was seen more than once but under ten times. J is TRBJ1-6 and V is TRBV6-2 or TRBV6-3; a weak D match, TRBD1 (5 bases). The CDR3 length is 15 residues. CDR1 is MNHEY and CDR2 is SVGEGT in the germline V gene. V lost 2 bases and J 8 bases, leaving 13 bases between the germline ends. The CDR3 DNA reads as TGTGCCAGCAGTTACCTCACGTTCAGGGATTCACCCCTCCACTTT. It is translated as CASSYLTFRDSPLHF.

This rearrangement joins TRBV20-1 to TRBJ1-5, with a tentative D call TRBD1 (5 bases). Trimming left V 2 bases short and J 6 bases short, with 23 bases between. This CDR3 has 17 residues. In germline, CDR1 is DFQATT, CDR2 SNEGSKA (reference sequence). CDR3 protein: CSARYAVRGGVSQPQHF. DNA for the CDR3: TGCAGTGCTAGATATGCCGTGCGGGGGGGGGTATCTCAGCCCCAGCATTTT.

The table lists this clone with a few counts. A much larger clonotype is one base distant, so this may be a read error. The same CDR3 arises from other DNA sequences in this sample as well. J is TRBJ1-2 and V is TRBV19; maybe TRBD1 (6 bases). The CDR3 has 13 residues. Germline V gene data show CDR1 as LNHDA and CDR2 as SQIVND (reference sequence). The CDR3 loop reads CASTPQGDYGYTF. The CDR3 DNA is TGTGCCAGTACCCCACAGGGAGACTACGGCTACACCTTC. Full variable domain (outside the CDR3, taken from reference TRBV19 and TRBJ1-2): DGGITQSPKYLFRKEGQNVTLSCEQNLNHDAMYWYRQDPGQGLRLIYYSQIVNDFQKGDIAEGYSVSREKKESFPLTVTSAQKNPTAFYLCASTPQGDYGYTFGSGTRLTVV.

This clone has only one observation. The chain joins TRBV20-1 to TRBJ1-2; D is perhaps TRBD1 (6 bases). CDR3 length: 14 residues. Looked up from germline, CDR1 is DFQATT and CDR2 is SNEGSKA (reference sequence). V was pared by 3 bases and J by 4 bases, with 15 bases between. CDR3 loop: CSASSRGASYGYTF. The CDR3 DNA reads as TGCAGTGCTAGTTCCCGGGGGGCAAGCTATGGCTACACCTTC.

This clone was picked up many times. The chain couples TRBV12-3 or TRBV12-4 to TRBJ1-2; D is undetermined. The CDR3 spans 13 residues. V dropped 1 base and J dropped 6 bases, with 9 bases sitting between them. CDR3 bases: TGTGCCAGCAGTTTAGGGTCTCGGAATGGCTACACCTTC. Protein sequence: CASSLGSRNGYTF.

The chain combines TRBV4-3 with TRBJ1-2; D gene unclear. CDR1 and CDR2 from the germline V gene are LGHNA and YSLEER. The CDR3 is 13 residues long. The V gene lost 5 bases and the J gene lost 8 bases, with 15 bases spanning the gap. The DNA of the CDR3 is TGCGCCAGCAGCACCCGAGCCCGGAAGGGCTACACCTTC. Its translation is CASSTRARKGYTF.

This chain connects TRBV20-1 to TRBJ2-7; D gene uncertain. Trimming shortened V by 4 bases and J by 2 bases, and 9 bases separated the two germline ends. Germline V gives CDR1 DFQATT, CDR2 SNEGSKA (reference sequence). This CDR3 has 12 residues. The DNA for the CDR3 is TGCAGTGCTACCGATAAGACCTACGAGCAGTACTTC. Its protein product is CSATDKTYEQYF.

This clone has ten or more counts. The chain recombines TRBV19 with TRBJ2-4, with TRBD1 matching over 9 bases. This CDR3 region has 16 residues. The V gene end was trimmed by 6 bases and the J gene end by 9 bases; junction bases not matched to a gene: 15. The germline gives CDR1 LNHDA, CDR2 SQIVND (reference sequence). Here the CDR3 reads CASSQLDRGGLSIQYF. The CDR3, as DNA: TGTGCCAGTAGCCAACTCGACAGGGGGGGACTTAGCATTCAGTACTTC. Combining the CDR3 with reference TRBV19 and TRBJ2-4 gives the whole variable domain DGGITQSPKYLFRKEGQNVTLSCEQNLNHDAMYWYRQDPGQGLRLIYYSQIVNDFQKGDIAEGYSVSREKKESFPLTVTSAQKNPTAFYLCASSQLDRGGLSIQYFGAGTRLSVL.

Many counts were recorded for this clone. The chain links TRBV7-3 to TRBJ2-2; D possibly corresponds to TRBD2 (6 bases). Germline assignment: CDR1 SGHTA and CDR2 FQGTGA. The CDR3 is 18 amino acids. V was shortened by 4 bases and J by 8 bases, with 26 bases between the two germline ends. CDR3 residues: CASSSPTWQGSGKGELFF. CDR3 sequence (DNA): TGTGCCAGCAGCTCCCCCACCTGGCAGGGTAGCGGCAAAGGGGAGCTGTTTTTT.

This chain joins TRBV11-1 and TRBJ2-7; D could derive from TRBD1 or TRBD2 (6 bases each). The assigned J gene may be wrong: the sequence end matches TRBJ2-1 better. CDR3 length equals 16 residues. Germline lookup yields CDR1 SGHAT and CDR2 FQDESV (reference sequence). In DNA, the CDR3 is TGTGCCAGCAGCGGGGGCGCGGGGAATTTCGACAATGAGCAGTTCTTC. Translated, it gives CASSGGAGNFDNEQFF.